This TCR beta chain comes out of a study of long-term antiretroviral therapy in people with HIV. Investigators performed immunoSEQ version v3.0 at survey level. Profiled with immunoSEQ multiplex PCR; TCRdb holds only in-frame clones, not every one. The repertoire holds 20,000 or so clones, roughly nine tenths seen once, with roughly a tenth in the top ten. This clone showed up just once. The source is a man aged 40-49 years with HIV. The source material was unsorted PBMCs, sampled 0.5 years after starting antiretroviral therapy.

The CDR3, as DNA: TGTGCCAGCAGCCCCCCCCCGGGTAGATCGGGTCGAAACTTAGATACGCAGTATTTT. This translates into CASSPPPGRSGRNLDTQYF. V is TRBV5-6 and J is TRBJ2-3; unclear D gene. In germline, CDR1 is SGHDT, CDR2 YYEEEE. V gave up 4 bases and J gave up 5 bases, with 29 bases separating them. This CDR3 region has 19 residues.